The 8 T cell receptor beta chains presented below share a single source sample, sequenced in a study of T cells in Graves' hyperthyroidism and ophthalmopathy. Researchers took RNA transcripts and amplified the TCR beta CDR3 regions from them. A first-round RT-PCR of the TCR CDR3 used the HTBI primer set. TCRdb passed the multiplex PCR reads through MiXCR, listing each CDR3 protein once. The data contain around 620,000 distinct CDR3 sequences, under 60% of them singletons. The material sequenced was peripheral blood or thyroid tissue (not recorded which). The receptors were sampled from an adult woman with Graves' disease, either hyperthyroidism or ophthalmopathy (not recorded which).

Many counts were recorded for this clonotype. V gene TRBV4-1 combines with J gene TRBJ1-1; TRBD1 matches 7 bases. Germline values: CDR1 MGHRA, CDR2 YSYEKL. V was clipped by 3 bases and J by 6 bases; unmatched bases: 4. The CDR3 is 13 amino acids. The CDR3 DNA is TGCGCCAGCAGCCATCCACAGGGGTCTGAAGCTTTCTTT. This sequence encodes CASSHPQGSEAFF.

Details on this clonotype: This could be a read error, since a much larger clone is one nucleotide away. This chain links TRBV19 with TRBJ1-3, with 7 positions matching TRBD1. The CDR3 sequence is 16 residues long. Germline values: CDR1 LNHDA, CDR2 SQIVND (reference sequence). The CDR3 nucleotides are TGTGCCAGTAGTTTCGGGACAGCGTTCTCTGGAAACATCATATATTTT. Translation gives CASSFGTAFSGNIIYF.

This clonotype came up many times. This chain links TRBV20-1 with TRBJ2-7; D unclear. Trimming took off 1 base at V and 0 bases at J, with 7 bases between the two ends. This CDR3 region has 13 residues. CDR1 and CDR2 (germline): DFQATT, SNEGSKA (reference sequence). The CDR3 DNA reads as TGCAGTGCTAGAGGGCGGACCTCCTACGAGCAGTACTTC. It translates to CSARGRTSYEQYF.

Turning to this clonotype: A read error may produce the germline difference seen at one junction end. The chain employs TRBV15 and TRBJ1-1; weak D call: TRBD1 (5 bases). The CDR3 is 15 residues long. CDR1 is LNHNV, CDR2 YYDKDF, per germline (reference sequence). CDR3 sequence: CATSRGGLGNTEASF. The CDR3 DNA follows: TGTGCCACCAGCAGAGGGGGGTTAGGGAACACTGAAGCTTCCTTT.

This clonotype was found many times. The chain is built from TRBV15 and TRBJ2-6, with TRBD2 matching 8 bases. The V and J ends lost 1 base and 2 bases, in that order; junction bases with no gene match: 4. Per germline, CDR1 LNHNV and CDR2 YYDKDF (reference sequence). There are 17 residues in the CDR3. The CDR3 here is CATSRGTAGAGANVLTF. The CDR3 DNA follows: TGTGCCACCAGCAGAGGTACAGCGGGAGCTGGGGCCAACGTCCTGACTTTC. The whole variable domain, remainder taken from reference TRBV15 and TRBJ2-6, is DAMVIQNPRYQVTQFGKPVTLSCSQTLNHNVMYWYQQKSSQAPKLLFHYYDKDFNNEADTPDNFQSRRPNTSFCFLDIRSPGLGDTAMYLCATSRGTAGAGANVLTFGAGSRLTVL.

This clonotype came up many times. V and J are TRBV7-2 and TRBJ1-2; unclear D gene. Trimming stripped 5 bases from V and 10 bases from J, with 17 bases between. The CDR3 is made up of 13 amino acids. CDR1 and CDR2 (germline): SGHTA, FQGNSA. The CDR3 loop is CASSEPPGWPYTF. CDR3 sequence (DNA): TGTGCCAGCAGCGAACCCCCGGGTTGGCCCTACACCTTC.

The V call is TRBV28, the J call TRBJ1-1; D not resolved. The germline V gene encodes CDR1 MDHEN and CDR2 SYDVKM. Trimming removed 7 bases from V and 3 bases from J, with 12 bases in between. The CDR3 sequence is 13 residues long. The CDR3 loop reads CASTLGLHTEAFF. CDR3 coding DNA: TGTGCCAGCACCCTCGGACTGCACACTGAAGCTTTCTTT.

A note on this clonotype: An end of the junction does not agree with germline; a read error may underlie this. The rearrangement joins TRBV10-3 to TRBJ1-1, with D unresolved. Germline CDR1 reads ENHRY; CDR2 reads SYGVKD. CDR3 size: 14 residues. As DNA, the CDR3 is TGTGCCAGCAGTTACCAGGAACCGAACACTGAAGCTTTCTTT. Translation gives CASSYQEPNTEAFF.